A single sample gave rise to the 24 T cell receptor beta chains below, sequenced in a study of OX40 agonist ivuxolimab in advanced cancers. Here immunoSEQ multiplex PCR was the method, and the copy in TCRdb shows in-frame clones only, minus some. The data show about 41,000 clones, just under 85% seen once. Sequenced here: CD4+ or CD8+ T cells sorted from blood, sampled in a trial of the OX40 agonist ivuxolimab. These receptor sequences come from an adult with an advanced solid tumor such as melanoma, head and neck, liver or kidney cancer.

This chain links TRBV27 with TRBJ2-2; D is unresolved. The CDR3 covers 13 residues. The germline CDR1 and CDR2 sequences are MNHEY and SMNVEV (reference sequence). V lost 4 bases and J lost 6, with 9 bases in between. The CDR3 DNA sequence: TGTGCCAGCAGTTCCGCGTTAGCCGGGGAGCTGTTTTTT. Translating it yields CASSSALAGELFF.

This rearrangement joins TRBV4-2 to TRBJ2-1; 15 bases map to TRBD2. Germline V gives CDR1 LGHNA, CDR2 YNFKEQ. The CDR3 extends over 17 amino acids. J was trimmed by 6 bases and V by 4 bases; bases with no gene match: 7. CDR3 in DNA: TGTGCCAGCAGCCCCGCTGGACTAGCGGGAGGGGGCAATGAGCAGTTCTTC. Protein: CASSPAGLAGGGNEQFF.

The CDR3 DNA reads TGTGCCAGCAGCTTAGTTTCCGGGAACTATGGCTACACCTTC. Translation gives CASSLVSGNYGYTF. V gene TRBV5-4 combines with J gene TRBJ1-2; D gene unclear. The V end was cut by 2 bases, the J end by 2 bases, with 10 bases between. Germline CDR1 SGHNT, CDR2 YYREEE (reference sequence). CDR3 length: 14 amino acids.

The V call is TRBV5-1, the J call TRBJ1-1; D unclear. The germline V gene encodes CDR1 SGHRS and CDR2 YFSETQ. The V end was cut by 7 bases, the J end by 1 base, with 11 bases between. This CDR3 comprises 13 residues. This CDR3 is CASAQNKNTEAFF. CDR3 nucleotide sequence: TGCGCCAGCGCTCAGAACAAGAACACTGAAGCTTTCTTT.

This clone has only one observation. The chain recombines TRBV5-4 with TRBJ2-7, with 9 nucleotides matching TRBD1. The CDR3 sequence is 14 residues long. Trimming took 9 bases from V and 4 from J; bases not matched to a gene: 11. Per the germline V gene, CDR1 is SGHNT and CDR2 is YYREEE (reference sequence). The CDR3 bases are TGTGCCATCTCTAGACAGGGGGGTCGGTACGAGCAGTACTTC. This sequence encodes CAISRQGGRYEQYF.

The CDR3 DNA sequence: TGCAGCGTTGATTCCTTTATTGGACTAGCGGGAGTGCGCGTCGATACGCAGTATTTT. Translating it yields CSVDSFIGLAGVRVDTQYF. The chain employs TRBV29-1 and TRBJ2-3; 13 bases map to TRBD2. This CDR3 is 19 amino acids long. After removal of 3 bases from V and 6 bases from J, the junction contained 18 bases not matched to a gene. CDR1 SQVTM and CDR2 ANQGSEA come from the germline V gene.

The genes are TRBV5-4 and TRBJ1-2; unclear D gene. CDR3 length: 16 residues. The germline V gene has CDR1 SGHNT and CDR2 YYREEE (reference sequence). Trimming cost V 4 bases and J 4 bases, with 20 bases left between them. CDR3 DNA: TGTGCCAGCAGCCAAGATAAATCACAGCCATTCTATGGCTACACCTTC. Its protein product is CASSQDKSQPFYGYTF.

The chain carries TRBV29-1 and TRBJ1-1, with a possible D match to TRBD1 (5 bases). Between the trimmed V and J ends, which lost 3 bases and 4 bases, there was a span of 9 bases. The CDR3 covers 12 residues. CDR1 is SQVTM and CDR2 is ANQGSEA in the germline V gene. The DNA for the CDR3 is TGCAGCGTTGAGAAGGGGTCCACTGAAGCTTTCTTT. Its translation is CSVEKGSTEAFF.

This clone has more than one count but fewer than ten. This chain connects TRBV7-9 to TRBJ1-2; D gene uncertain. CDR1 is SEHNR and CDR2 is FQNEAQ in the germline V gene (reference sequence). V shed 2 bases and J shed 7 bases, with 17 bases lying between them. This CDR3 comprises 15 residues. CDR3 in amino acids: CASSLLGREVIGYTF. The DNA of the CDR3 is TGTGCCAGCAGCTTATTGGGCCGGGAGGTGATTGGCTACACCTTC.

CDR3 in amino acids: CASSPGSAGGDGYTF. For the CDR3, the DNA is TGCGCCAGCAGCCCCGGCAGTGCAGGGGGCGATGGCTACACCTTC. J is TRBJ1-2 and V is TRBV5-1; 8 bases line up with TRBD1. After removal of 4 bases from V and 6 bases from J, the junction contained 11 bases not matched to a gene. The CDR3 is made up of 15 amino acids. Germline CDR1 is SGHRS and CDR2 is YFSETQ.

The V and J genes are TRBV11-2 and TRBJ2-7; D may be TRBD2 (6 bases). Germline V gene data show CDR1 as SGHAT and CDR2 as FQNNGV. V lost 1 base to trimming and J lost 3 bases, with 10 bases between them. CDR3 length: 14 residues. CDR3 DNA: TGTGCCAGCAGCTTAGCGCAGGGACTCTACGAGCAGTACTTC. Its protein is CASSLAQGLYEQYF.

This chain joins TRBV10-1 and TRBJ2-4; 7 nucleotides line up with TRBD1. The CDR3 loop spans 15 amino acids. Germline V lookup: CDR1 WNHNN, CDR2 SYGVQD (reference sequence). V trimming: 8 bases; J trimming: 0 bases; junction bases outside the gene matches: 7. The CDR3 DNA follows: TGCGCCAGCCAAGAAGGGGGCAGAGCCAAAAACATTCAGTACTTC. Translating gives CASQEGGRAKNIQYF.

The table lists this clone with a count of one. The gene calls are TRBV15 and TRBJ1-2, with D hard to call. The CDR3 runs 14 residues. CDR1 and CDR2 from the germline V gene are LNHNV and YYDKDF (reference sequence). The germline V and J ends were trimmed by 3 bases and 4 bases, with 12 bases remaining between them. CDR3 loop: CATSRREEIYGYTF. The CDR3 coding sequence is TGTGCCACCAGCAGGAGGGAAGAGATCTATGGCTACACCTTC.

The genes are TRBV9 and TRBJ2-5, with a tentative D call TRBD2 (5 bases). Germline assignment: CDR1 SGDLS and CDR2 YYNGEE. This CDR3 region has 15 residues. Trimming took off 0 bases at V and 5 bases at J, with 14 bases between the two ends. This CDR3 reads CASSVGLDRGETQYF. In DNA, the CDR3 is TGTGCCAGCAGCGTAGGTCTAGACCGCGGGGAGACCCAGTACTTC.

This chain uses TRBV4-1 with TRBJ1-2; no definite D call. With 0 bases removed from V and 7 bases from J, the gap between germline ends came to 18 bases. This CDR3 region has 16 residues. CDR1 and CDR2 from the germline V gene are MGHRA and YSYEKL. The DNA for the CDR3 is TGCGCCAGCAGCCAAGACAGAGTGTGGGGTGATGGTGGCTACACCTTC. This codes for CASSQDRVWGDGGYTF.

This chain connects TRBV19 to TRBJ2-5, with a tentative D call TRBD2 (7 bases). Trimming stripped 3 bases from V and 4 bases from J, with 15 bases between. CDR1 and CDR2 from the germline V gene are LNHDA and SQIVND (reference sequence). This CDR3 region has 15 residues. CDR3 protein: CASSMGGGAGETQYF. CDR3 DNA: TGTGCCAGTAGTATGGGTGGGGGGGCCGGAGAGACCCAGTACTTC.

This clone was seen just once. Other DNA sequences in the sample encode the same CDR3. The rearrangement uses TRBV19 and TRBJ1-5; 8 bases map to TRBD1. The V segment lost 5 bases and the J segment 4 bases; nucleotides outside the gene matches: 4. The germline CDR1 and CDR2 sequences are LNHDA and SQIVND (reference sequence). The CDR3 loop spans 14 amino acids. The DNA of the CDR3 is TGTGCCAGTAGTGGCACAGGGGGGAATCAGCCCCAGCATTTT. It translates to CASSGTGGNQPQHF.

This clone was seen once. CDR3 protein: CASSWRGMNTEAFF. Here the CDR3 DNA reads TGCGCCAGCAGCTGGAGGGGCATGAACACTGAAGCTTTCTTT. V and J are TRBV5-1 and TRBJ1-1; possibly TRBD1 for D (5 bases). This CDR3 contains 14 residues. Germline CDR1 is SGHRS and CDR2 is YFSETQ. V lost 3 bases to trimming and J lost 0 bases, with 9 bases between them.

The genes are TRBV28 and TRBJ2-1; TRBD1 is a possible D gene (5 bases). Germline V gene sequence: CDR1 MDHEN, CDR2 SYDVKM. Between the trimmed V and J ends, which lost 5 bases and 2 bases, there was a span of 10 bases. CDR3 length: 14 residues. As DNA, the CDR3 is TGTGCCAGCAGTCTACAGGAGCCCTACAATGAGCAGTTCTTC. Its translation is CASSLQEPYNEQFF.

This clone was counted a single time. The chain uses TRBV2 and TRBJ2-7; TRBD1 matches at 9 bases. This CDR3 spans 14 amino acids. Germline CDR1 reads SNHLY; CDR2 reads FYNNEI. V lost 6 bases, J lost 2 bases, and 5 bases stayed unmatched. The CDR3 here is CASSRQGVAYEQYF. For the CDR3, the DNA is TGTGCCAGCAGCCGACAGGGGGTAGCCTACGAGCAGTACTTC.

The CDR3 coding sequence is TGTGCCAGCAGCGTAGTTGGGACGGGAACTTACACCGGGGAGCTGTTTTTT. The encoded protein is CASSVVGTGTYTGELFF. The chain recombines TRBV9 with TRBJ2-2, with D perhaps matching TRBD1 or TRBD2 (5 bases each). The CDR3 consists of 17 residues. The V gene's germline CDR1 is SGDLS and CDR2 YYNGEE. Trimming left V 0 bases short and J 3 bases short, with 15 bases between.

The V call is TRBV7-9, the J call TRBJ1-1; maybe TRBD1 (6 bases). Per germline, CDR1 SEHNR and CDR2 FQNEAQ (reference sequence). The CDR3 covers 13 residues. The V gene lost 4 bases and the J gene lost 7 bases, with 13 bases spanning the gap. CDR3 DNA: TGTGCCAGCAGCTCAGAAGGGGGTTATGAAGCTTTCTTT. It encodes CASSSEGGYEAFF.

The chain has TRBV28 and TRBJ2-5; D possibly corresponds to TRBD1 (5 bases). This CDR3 contains 12 residues. Germline V lookup: CDR1 MDHEN, CDR2 SYDVKM. The germline V and J ends were trimmed by 7 bases and 3 bases, with 9 bases remaining between them. The DNA for the CDR3 is TGTGCCAGCACGACAGTCAAAGAGACCCAGTACTTC. Its translation is CASTTVKETQYF. Filled out from reference TRBV28 and TRBJ2-5, the complete variable domain reads DVKVTQSSRYLVKRTGEKVFLECVQDMDHENMFWYRQDPGLGLRLIYFSYDVKMKEKGDIPEGYSVSREKKERFSLILESASTNQTSMYLCASTTVKETQYFGPGTRLLVL.

The chain uses TRBV9 and TRBJ1-4; TRBD1 matches 8 bases. CDR1 is SGDLS and CDR2 is YYNGEE in the germline V gene. V gave up 0 bases and J gave up 7 bases; unmatched junction bases: 5. CDR3 size: 15 residues. CDR3 coding DNA: TGTGCCAGCAGCGTAGACGTCAGGGGGCCTGAAAAACTGTTTTTT. This sequence encodes CASSVDVRGPEKLFF.